The clone carrying this T cell receptor (beta chain) was recorded only once. This sample was taken from a study of blood T cell repertoires in COVID-19. Study overall: Specimens from acute and convalescent COVID-19 originated in the United States, Italy and Spain. The cDNA or gDNA used as material had been derived from T cells, B-cell-depleted T cells, or PBMCs.

Original data processing: Scientists estimated how many nucleated cells there were by amplifying reference gene primers. Here immunoSEQ multiplex PCR was the method, and the copy in TCRdb shows in-frame clones only, minus some. For V, J and clone size, that table is used; D and trimming come from the DNA. The sample records more than 300,000 clones, approximately 85% being singletons. Germline CDR1 is MNHEY and CDR2 is SMNVEV (reference sequence). V lost 5 bases, J lost 5 bases, and 24 bases lay in between. This CDR3 has 17 amino acids. The receptor's source is a woman between 50 and 59 years old with acute or convalescent COVID-19. The specimen was peripheral blood. V gene TRBV27 combines with J gene TRBJ1-1, with D tentatively TRBD1 (5 bases). As DNA, the CDR3 is TGTGCCAGCAGTCCCCGGCAGGGAGGTCCCCTGAGGACTGAAGCTTTCTTT. It codes for CASSPRQGGPLRTEAFF.